This T cell receptor beta chain was sequenced in a study of technical replicates of blood from several donors (dated by TCRdb to 2017 to 2019). A note on this clone: The antigen it binds to is not known. No much larger clonotype is one base removed from it; base qualities were not supplied.

V and J are trimmed by 2 bases and 5 bases, and the gene matches miss 3 bases of the junction. CDR1 LNHDA and CDR2 SQIVND are derived from the germline V gene (reference sequence). Taken from cysteine to phenylalanine, the CDR3 has 15 residues. The read is trimmed to its CDR3 DNA, 45 bases read in frame from base 1. Receptor libraries were prepared by the immunoSEQ multiplex PCR assay. TCRdb provides this immuneACCESS table in a form limited to in-frame rearrangements. Some clones are lacking; in checked studies, under half of them reflect an unresolved V gene, and why the rest are absent is not known. A total of roughly 60,000 clones appear in this sample, roughly 90% of them only once. Roughly 5.1% of the sample is in the top ten clones.

This receptor chain uses TRBV19 and TRBJ2-1; 10 of the junction bases match TRBD2. The clonotype was recovered from a human donor in good health. Some clones in this sample may be carry-over from other donors' samples. Sequences were obtained from PBMCs. The bases read TGTGCCAGTAGTATATGGACTAGCGGCAACAATGAGCAGTTCTTC. Its protein reads: CASSIWTSGNNEQFF.